The 5 T cell receptor beta chains below all came from one sample that was sequenced in a study of blood T cells in healthy people across ages. With a J-beta primer mix and a sample-barcoded 5' primer, a second PCR ran 7 to 11 cycles. TCRdb re-called the 5' RACE reads with MiXCR, one entry per CDR3 protein. The data hold more than 650,000 distinct CDR3 sequences, with 22% observed a single time. Sequenced input: blood. These receptors originate from a man in his 70s in good health.

The chain recombines TRBV4-3 with TRBJ1-2; D is unresolved. CDR1 and CDR2 from the germline V gene are LGHNA and YSLEER. The CDR3 runs 13 residues. V was shortened by 3 bases and J by 6 bases, with 11 bases between the two germline ends. CDR3 region: CASSHGLRHGYTF. The CDR3 nucleotides read TGCGCCAGCAGCCACGGACTCCGGCATGGCTACACCTTC.

V and J are TRBV7-2 and TRBJ2-5, with D possibly being TRBD2 (5 bases). The J call may be in error: the DNA end matches TRBJ2-1 better. CDR3 length: 15 amino acids. Germline-derived CDR1 and CDR2 are SGHTA and FQGNSA. CDR3 bases: TGTGCCAGCAGCTTTTTCCGGGGTGGAATCAATGAGCAGTTCTTC. Its translation is CASSFFRGGINEQFF.

This clonotype has just a few counts. The chain is built from TRBV25-1 and TRBJ2-3; 9 bases fit TRBD2. Germline V gene lookup returns CDR1 MGHDK and CDR2 SYGVNS. There are 17 residues in the CDR3. V lost 3 bases to trimming and J lost 2 bases; unmatched junction nucleotides: 9. CDR3 in amino acids: CASSDIGLAGDTDTQYF. The CDR3 coding sequence is TGTGCCAGCAGTGATATCGGGTTAGCGGGGGACACAGATACGCAGTATTTT. The whole variable domain, filled in from reference TRBV25-1 and TRBJ2-3, reads EADIYQTPRYLVIGTGKKITLECSQTMGHDKMYWYQQDPGMELHLIHYSYGVNSTEKGDLSSESTVSRIRTEHFPLTLESARPSHTSQYLCASSDIGLAGDTDTQYFGPGTRLTVL.

This sequence joins TRBV20-1 and TRBJ2-3; D not certain. CDR3 length equals 13 residues. Per germline, CDR1 DFQATT and CDR2 SNEGSKA (reference sequence). V gave up 4 bases and J gave up 0 bases, with 8 bases separating them. Here the CDR3 reads CSANRPSTDTQYF. The CDR3 DNA follows: TGCAGTGCTAATAGGCCTAGCACAGATACGCAGTATTTT.

The chain joins TRBV10-3 to TRBJ2-2; D tentatively fits TRBD1 or TRBD2 (5 bases each). V was shortened by 10 bases and J by 2 bases, with 14 bases between the two germline ends. This CDR3 region has 14 residues. The germline V gene encodes CDR1 ENHRY and CDR2 SYGVKD. CDR3 loop: CATMPRGNTGELFF. CDR3 in DNA: TGTGCCACTATGCCGAGGGGTAACACCGGGGAGCTGTTTTTT.